This TCR beta chain comes out of a study of molecular identifiers for immune sequencing clone quantification. As for the study in general: Five aliquots were made in replicates from the RNA of around 20,000 or 100,000 naive CD8 cells, and four were sequenced.

TCRdb redid the calling of the PCR reads with MiXCR, one entry per CDR3 protein. This table has about 640,000 distinct CDR3 sequences, 20% appearing once. Points from the study as a whole: More than 97% of effector molecules, versus under 1% of naive-cell molecules, belonged to clones above 20 RNA copies.

This clonotype was counted a few times. Its cognate antigen is unknown. The CDR3 covers 15 residues. Deletions cut 5 bases from V and 5 bases from J, with 18 bases between. The specimen was naive CD8+ T cells from blood, with Jurkat cell RNA spiked in. Subset specified: FACS-sorted CD8+CD4-CCR7+CD45RA+ naive T cells. The source is a human donor in good health. Some libraries in this study had Jurkat cell RNA spiked in. The V gene is TRBV12-3 or TRBV12-4, the J gene TRBJ1-2, with a possible D match to TRBD1 (6 bases). Here the CDR3 reads CASSARDTLSYGYTF. The CDR3 nucleotides are TGTGCCAGCAGTGCCCGGGACACTCTCTCGTATGGCTACACCTTC.